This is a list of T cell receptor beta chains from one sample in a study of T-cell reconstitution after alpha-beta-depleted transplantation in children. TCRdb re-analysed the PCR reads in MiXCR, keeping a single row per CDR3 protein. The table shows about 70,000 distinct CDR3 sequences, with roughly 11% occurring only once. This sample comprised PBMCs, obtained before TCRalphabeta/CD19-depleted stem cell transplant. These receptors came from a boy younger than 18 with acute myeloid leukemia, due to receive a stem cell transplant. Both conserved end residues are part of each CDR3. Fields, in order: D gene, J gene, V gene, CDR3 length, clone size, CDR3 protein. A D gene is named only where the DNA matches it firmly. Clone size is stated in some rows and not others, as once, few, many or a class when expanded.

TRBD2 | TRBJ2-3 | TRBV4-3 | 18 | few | CASNQNSGTSGVTDTQYF
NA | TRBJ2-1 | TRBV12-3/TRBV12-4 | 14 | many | CASSLGGPISEQFF
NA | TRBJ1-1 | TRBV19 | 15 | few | CASSPRRALNTEAFF
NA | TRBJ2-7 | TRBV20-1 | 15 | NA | CSARVERWNAYEQYF
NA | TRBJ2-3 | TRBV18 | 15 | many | CASSQVAGITDTQYF
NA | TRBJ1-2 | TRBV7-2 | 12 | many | CASSPDGGGYTF
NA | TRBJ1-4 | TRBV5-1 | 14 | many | CASSPGGINEKLFF
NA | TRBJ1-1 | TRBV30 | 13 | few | CAWSVQGNTEAFF
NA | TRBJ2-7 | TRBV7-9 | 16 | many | CASSPPYSGGFSRAYF
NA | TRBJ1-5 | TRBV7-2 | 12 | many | CASSLRAQPQHF
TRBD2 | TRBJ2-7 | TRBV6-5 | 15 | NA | CASSYVGTTSYEQYF
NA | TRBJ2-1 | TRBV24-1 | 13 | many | CATSGVQGGEQFF
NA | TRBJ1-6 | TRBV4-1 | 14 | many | CASSQVRGNSPLHF
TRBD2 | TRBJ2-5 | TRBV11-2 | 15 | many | CASSPGLAGPETQYF
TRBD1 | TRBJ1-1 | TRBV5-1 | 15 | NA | CASSLARTGGTEAFF
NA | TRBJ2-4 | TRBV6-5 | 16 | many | CASSYWGPRLGDIQYF
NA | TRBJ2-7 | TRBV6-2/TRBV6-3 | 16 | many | CASSYSIAKRSYEQYF
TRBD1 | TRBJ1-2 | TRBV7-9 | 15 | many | CASSLPPGQGDGYTF
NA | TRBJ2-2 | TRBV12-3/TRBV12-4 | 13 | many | CASSLAVTGELFF
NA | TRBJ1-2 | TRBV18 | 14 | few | CASSPPLRSYGYTF
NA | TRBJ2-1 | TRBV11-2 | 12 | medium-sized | CASSLDRIRQFF
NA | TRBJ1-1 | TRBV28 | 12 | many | CASSSIFTEAFF
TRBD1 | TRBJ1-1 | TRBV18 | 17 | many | CASSPRTGTVTNTEAFF
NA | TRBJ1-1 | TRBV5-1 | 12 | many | CASSRDLLEAFF
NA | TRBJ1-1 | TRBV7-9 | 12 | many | CASSFGSPEAFF
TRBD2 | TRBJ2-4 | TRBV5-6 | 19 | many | CASSLRRGASGLTKNIQYF
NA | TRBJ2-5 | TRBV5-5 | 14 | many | CASSLTAYQETQYF
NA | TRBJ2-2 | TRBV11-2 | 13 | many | CASSSVDTGELFF
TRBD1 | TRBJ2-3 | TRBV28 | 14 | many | CASSLQGAWDTQYF
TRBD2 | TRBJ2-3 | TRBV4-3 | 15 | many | CASTSSGSGTDTQYF
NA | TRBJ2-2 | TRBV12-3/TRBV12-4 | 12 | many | CASKSVFGELFF
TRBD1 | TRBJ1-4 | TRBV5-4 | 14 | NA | CASSPGTGNEKLFF
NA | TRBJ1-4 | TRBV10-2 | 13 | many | CASSDPTNEKLFF
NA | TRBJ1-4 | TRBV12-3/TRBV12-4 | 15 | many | CASSTSQGTNEKLFF
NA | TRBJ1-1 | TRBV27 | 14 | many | CASSFSILNTEAFF
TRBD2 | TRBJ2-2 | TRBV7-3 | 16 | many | CASSLASGANTGELFF
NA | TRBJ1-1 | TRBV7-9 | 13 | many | CASSFSENTEAFF
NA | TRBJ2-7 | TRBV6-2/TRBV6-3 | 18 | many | CASSFDKARDWGPYEQYF
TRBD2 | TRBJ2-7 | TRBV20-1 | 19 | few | CSARGRLVRLAGDSYEQYF
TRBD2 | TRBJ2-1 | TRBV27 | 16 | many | CASSLGLAGTYNEQFF
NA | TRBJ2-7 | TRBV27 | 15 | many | CASSLSLQGRGEQYF
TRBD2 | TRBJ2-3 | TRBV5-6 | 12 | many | CASSRGTSAQYF
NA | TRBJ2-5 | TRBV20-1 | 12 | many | CSASPPMETQYF
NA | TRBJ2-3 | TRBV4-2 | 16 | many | CASSQPRGPSTDTQYF
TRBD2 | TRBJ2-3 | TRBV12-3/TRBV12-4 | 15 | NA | CASRPTSGSTDTQYF
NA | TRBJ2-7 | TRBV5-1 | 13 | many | CASSLGAVYEQYF
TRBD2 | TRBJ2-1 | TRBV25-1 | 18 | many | CASSEGTSGVNSYNEQFF
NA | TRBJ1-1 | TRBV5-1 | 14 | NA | CASSFGSPHTEAFF
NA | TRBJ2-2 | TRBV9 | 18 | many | CASSVISRGPANTGELFF
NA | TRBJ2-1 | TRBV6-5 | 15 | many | CASSYGYGSYNEQFF
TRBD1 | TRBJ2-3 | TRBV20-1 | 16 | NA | CSATGFGQGITDTQYF
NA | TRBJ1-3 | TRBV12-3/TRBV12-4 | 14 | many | CASSFRGAGNTIYF
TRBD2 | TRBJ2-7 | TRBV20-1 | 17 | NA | CSASPPVGLAGVYEQYF
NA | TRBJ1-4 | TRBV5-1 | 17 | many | CASSPQARSPTNEKLFF
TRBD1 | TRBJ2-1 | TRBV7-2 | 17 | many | CASSLPRSGTGGWEQFF